These 21 T cell receptor beta chains came from one sample sequenced in a study of T cell responses to AZD1222 COVID-19 vaccine. Measured with immunoSEQ multiplex PCR; TCRdb has only the in-frame clones, and not every one. The table lists over 130,000 clones, about nine tenths of them singletons. The sample consisted of peripheral blood, taken on day 0 of AZD1222 vaccination. These receptors were collected from an adult in good health.

The sample holds one count of this clone. The chain recombines TRBV27 with TRBJ2-1; D remains unclear. V was trimmed by 2 bases and J by 0 bases, leaving 11 bases between them. There are 16 residues in the CDR3. Germline V gene lookup returns CDR1 MNHEY and CDR2 SMNVEV (reference sequence). CDR3 loop: CASSLEFPSSYNEQFF. In nucleotides, the CDR3 is TGTGCCAGCAGTTTAGAGTTCCCGAGCTCCTACAATGAGCAGTTCTTC.

The rearrangement uses TRBV6-4 and TRBJ1-6; D unresolved. CDR1 MRHNA and CDR2 SNTAGT come from the germline V gene. Between the trimmed V and J ends, which lost 3 bases and 5 bases, there was a span of 11 bases. This CDR3 is 15 amino acids long. CDR3 loop: CASSENYRDNSPLHF. The CDR3 bases are TGTGCCAGCAGTGAGAATTACAGAGATAATTCACCCCTCCACTTT.

The V and J genes are TRBV14 and TRBJ2-3; 9 positions match TRBD2. Germline trimming cut 4 bases from V and 0 bases from J; bases unmatched to any gene: 5. Germline V lookup: CDR1 SGHDN, CDR2 FVKESK. The CDR3 covers 16 residues. The CDR3 region is CASSPLAGRSTDTQYF. The CDR3 DNA sequence: TGTGCCAGCAGCCCGCTAGCGGGGCGAAGCACAGATACGCAGTATTTT.

V is TRBV2 and J is TRBJ1-2; TRBD1 matches at 9 bases. The V segment lost 6 bases and the J segment 2 bases; nucleotides outside the gene matches: 7. Germline CDR1 is SNHLY and CDR2 is FYNNEI. The CDR3 runs 15 residues. CDR3 nucleotides: TGTGCCAGCAGCGCCGGGGGACAGGGCAACTATGGCTACACCTTC. Its translation: CASSAGGQGNYGYTF.

The chain carries TRBV28 and TRBJ2-7, with 7 bases aligning to TRBD2. The germline V gene has CDR1 MDHEN and CDR2 SYDVKM. With 6 bases clipped from V and 2 bases from J, the junction kept 10 bases outside the gene matches. The CDR3 is 15 amino acids. In DNA, the CDR3 is TGTGCCAGCAGCCCTGGGGGGGGTCTTACCTACGAGCAGTACTTC. Translation gives CASSPGGGLTYEQYF.

The genes are TRBV28 and TRBJ1-5; TRBD1 might be the D (6 bases). CDR1 and CDR2 (germline): MDHEN, SYDVKM. The germline V and J ends were trimmed by 8 bases and 4 bases, with 9 bases remaining between them. The CDR3 has 12 amino acids. CDR3 protein: CASLTGNQPQHF. The DNA for the CDR3 is TGTGCCAGCCTTACAGGGAATCAGCCCCAGCATTTT.

The CDR3 loop is CASSQREGDRAYGYTF. DNA of the CDR3: TGCGCCAGCAGCCAACGGGAGGGGGACAGGGCTTATGGCTACACCTTC. V and J are TRBV4-1 and TRBJ1-2, with 9 bases matching TRBD1. CDR1 is MGHRA and CDR2 is YSYEKL in the germline V gene. CDR3 length equals 16 residues. Trimming at V came to 2 bases and at J to 5 bases, leaving 9 bases not matched to a gene.

V gene TRBV27 combines with J gene TRBJ2-2; D ambiguous. V gave up 0 bases and J gave up 6 bases, with 2 bases separating them. Germline loops: CDR1 MNHEY, CDR2 SMNVEV (reference sequence). The CDR3 has 12 residues. The CDR3 is CASSLSSGELFF. CDR3 DNA sequence: TGTGCCAGCAGTTTATCGTCCGGGGAGCTGTTTTTT.

The CDR3 is CASSSMTGGYGYTF. CDR3 nucleotides: TGTGCCAGCAGCTCGATGACAGGGGGCTATGGCTACACCTTC. This chain connects TRBV7-2 to TRBJ1-2, with 9 bases aligning to TRBD1. Germline CDR1 and CDR2: SGHTA and FQGNSA. The trim removed 4 bases at V and 4 bases at J, leaving 4 bases unmatched. The CDR3 has 14 residues.

This chain uses TRBV6-5 with TRBJ2-1, with 12 bases aligning to TRBD2. Trimming removed 9 bases from V and 11 bases from J; junction bases left unmatched: 8. CDR3 length: 13 residues. Germline CDR1 and CDR2: MNHEY and SVGAGI. Written as DNA, the CDR3 is TGTGCCAGTCCGGGACTAGCGGGTGGGAAGCAGTTCTTC. Translated: CASPGLAGGKQFF.

The chain couples TRBV19 to TRBJ1-4, with D perhaps matching TRBD1 (5 bases). Trimming pared 7 bases from V and 3 bases from J, leaving 18 bases between. This CDR3 comprises 16 residues. Germline loops: CDR1 LNHDA, CDR2 SQIVND (reference sequence). The DNA for the CDR3 is TGTGCCAGTACCACATTGGAGGGGCGTGCTAATGAAAAACTGTTTTTT. Encoded protein: CASTTLEGRANEKLFF.

The chain is built from TRBV11-2 and TRBJ1-1, with D maybe TRBD1 (5 bases). CDR3 length equals 15 residues. Germline V gives CDR1 SGHAT, CDR2 FQNNGV. V gave up 1 base and J gave up 5 bases, with 14 bases separating them. CDR3 sequence: CASSLAAGRRTEAFF. The CDR3 DNA reads TGTGCCAGCAGCTTAGCGGCAGGGCGGAGGACTGAAGCTTTCTTT. Using reference TRBV11-2 and TRBJ1-1 for the parts outside the CDR3, the full variable domain is EAGVAQSPRYKIIEKRQSVAFWCNPISGHATLYWYQQILGQGPKLLIQFQNNGVVDDSQLPKDRFSAERLKGVDSTLKIQPAKLEDSAVYLCASSLAAGRRTEAFFGQGTRLTVV.

This rearrangement joins TRBV6-5 to TRBJ2-5, with 7 bases identical to TRBD1. CDR1 and CDR2 from the germline V gene are MNHEY and SVGAGI. Trimming removed 0 bases from V and 4 bases from J; junction bases left unmatched: 2. The CDR3 totals 14 residues. The CDR3 DNA sequence: TGTGCCAGCAGTTACTCACCAGGGGGAGAGACCCAGTACTTC. Its protein product is CASSYSPGGETQYF.

The genes are TRBV7-9 and TRBJ2-1; D gene unclear. CDR1 is SEHNR and CDR2 is FQNEAQ in the germline V gene (reference sequence). The V end lost 4 bases, the J end lost 6 bases, and 7 bases lay between the germline ends. The CDR3 length is 12 residues. CDR3 amino acids: CASSSTTNEQFF. CDR3 bases: TGTGCCAGCAGCTCGACCACCAATGAGCAGTTCTTC.

V usage is TRBV14 and J usage is TRBJ2-1; D is unclear. V lost 3 bases, J lost 8 bases, and 11 bases lay in between. The CDR3 is made up of 13 amino acids. The germline gives CDR1 SGHDN, CDR2 FVKESK. CDR3 loop: CASSQRYRDEQFF. CDR3 DNA: TGTGCCAGCAGCCAGCGTTATAGGGATGAGCAGTTCTTC.

This clone has more than one count but fewer than ten. The gene calls are TRBV12-3 or TRBV12-4 and TRBJ1-1, with TRBD1 as a possible D gene (5 bases). The CDR3 loop spans 13 amino acids. Between the trimmed V and J ends, which lost 6 bases and 5 bases, there was a span of 13 bases. DNA for the CDR3: TGTGCCAGCAGCCGTCCCGGGACTACTGAAGCTTTCTTT. Its translation is CASSRPGTTEAFF.

The chain links TRBV28 to TRBJ1-4; D ambiguous. Trimming removed 7 bases from V and 0 bases from J, with 6 bases in between. The CDR3 is 13 residues long. CDR1 and CDR2 from the germline V gene are MDHEN and SYDVKM. The CDR3 is CASKKSTNEKLFF. The DNA for the CDR3 is TGTGCCAGCAAAAAGTCAACTAATGAAAAACTGTTTTTT.

The chain recombines TRBV4-2 with TRBJ2-7; 9 nucleotides align to TRBD1. J gave up 6 bases and V 6 bases, and 30 bases lay outside the gene matches. CDR1 and CDR2 (germline): LGHNA, YNFKEQ. The CDR3 extends over 21 amino acids. CDR3 in DNA: TGTGCCAGCAGACAAACAATCAGCGGGACAGGGTTTTCGTTACTTCCAGGCGAGCAGTACTTC. Protein product: CASRQTISGTGFSLLPGEQYF.

This chain connects TRBV6-6 to TRBJ1-1; D call uncertain. The CDR3 has 13 residues. Trimming pared 3 bases from V and 5 bases from J, leaving 10 bases between. Germline V gives CDR1 MNHNY, CDR2 SVGAGI (reference sequence). In nucleotides, the CDR3 is TGTGCCAGCAGTTATGGGGAAAGTACTGAAGCTTTCTTT. The encoded protein is CASSYGESTEAFF.

V and J are TRBV6-5 and TRBJ1-2; the D gene is possibly TRBD1 (5 bases). The CDR3 is made up of 14 amino acids. Germline V lookup: CDR1 MNHEY, CDR2 SVGAGI. The V and J ends lost 6 bases and 3 bases respectively, with 14 bases between them. The CDR3 DNA is TGTGCCAGCAGGTCTTGGGACGGCCACTATGGCTACACCTTC. Translating gives CASRSWDGHYGYTF.

V is TRBV19 and J is TRBJ1-6; tentatively, D is TRBD1 (6 bases). The CDR3 length is 17 residues. V dropped 2 bases and J dropped 8 bases, with 19 bases sitting between them. Germline V gene data show CDR1 as LNHDA and CDR2 as SQIVND (reference sequence). The CDR3 loop is CASSIRWGQGADSPLHF. The CDR3 region has the DNA TGTGCCAGTAGTATAAGGTGGGGGCAGGGAGCTGATTCACCCCTCCACTTT.